The TCR beta chain under discussion was sequenced for a study of cytomegalovirus exposure and HLA in healthy donors. Study information: Earlier results showed 90 million to 120 million unique TCR beta sequences derived from some 180 million T cells. Study-wide points: Available immune exposure information covered CMV serostatus only. Later on, a genetic analysis was performed. It linked a missense variant in DCLRE1C with V- and J-gene trimming of TCR beta. By a later analysis, the bulk of CMV-associated TCR beta chains appeared HLA-restricted.

The study ran its PCR with 60 Vbeta and 13 Jbeta primers. Sequenced by immunoSEQ multiplex PCR; TCRdb stores in-frame clones only, minus some. This table holds approximately 220,000 clones, 60% to 80% found once. Per the germline V gene, CDR1 is SGDLS and CDR2 is YYNGEE. Trimming shortened V by 0 bases and J by 8 bases, and 9 bases separated the two germline ends. This CDR3 has 13 residues. In this sample, this clone turned up once. Its antigen is unidentified. The TCR sequence derives from a male donor in good health and CMV-seronegative. Sequencing input: PBMCs. The V gene is TRBV9, the J gene TRBJ2-1, with D perhaps matching TRBD2 (5 bases). The CDR3 reads CASSVGLGDEQFF. In DNA form, the CDR3 reads TGTGCCAGCAGCGTAGGTCTGGGAGATGAGCAGTTCTTC.